The clone carrying this T cell receptor beta chain has just a few counts. Its target is unknown. Germline-derived CDR1 and CDR2 are SNHLY and FYNNEI. V gave up 6 bases and J gave up 4 bases; unmatched junction bases: 14. This CDR3 is built from 17 residues. These data belong to a study of blood T cells in healthy people across ages. Study-wide results and caveats: While age rose, TCR beta diversity per million T cells dropped in a roughly linear way.

Next came a second PCR, run for about 6 to 12 cycles, which used a sample-barcoded 5' primer along with a J-beta primer mix. Every sample returned 2.5 million or more CDR3-containing paired-end reads. TCRdb reanalysed the 5' RACE reads using MiXCR and keeps one entry per CDR3 protein. Of more than 800,000 distinct CDR3 sequences in the sample, 45% are singletons; the top ten hold approximately 19%. V gene TRBV2 combines with J gene TRBJ2-1, with TRBD1 identical over 8 bases. This TCR was sampled from a woman between 55 and 75 years old in good health. Source material: blood. This chain's CDR3 is CASSLDLGQGLYNEQFF. The DNA of the CDR3 is TGTGCCAGCAGCCTAGACCTCGGACAGGGCCTTTACAATGAGCAGTTCTTC.